The 20 T cell receptor beta chains presented below share a single source sample, sequenced in a study of cytomegalovirus exposure and HLA in healthy donors. The PCR used 60 Vbeta and 13 Jbeta primers. Assay used: immunoSEQ multiplex PCR; TCRdb lists only in-frame clones, some missing. The sample includes a few hundred thousand clones, approximately 82% seen only once; the top ten take roughly a tenth. Sequencing was performed on PBMCs. These receptors originate from a woman in her fifties or sixties in good health and CMV-seropositive.

A few counts support this clone. The J gene is TRBJ1-1, the V gene TRBV4-1, with D maybe TRBD1 (6 bases). Germline lookup yields CDR1 MGHRA and CDR2 YSYEKL. The CDR3 sequence is 14 residues long. V dropped 7 bases and J dropped 1 base, with 13 bases sitting between them. The CDR3: CASKDPQGNTEAFF. The DNA of the CDR3 is TGCGCCAGCAAAGATCCACAGGGGAACACTGAAGCTTTCTTT.

The V gene is TRBV7-2, the J gene TRBJ2-2, with 8 positions matching TRBD2. The J segment lost 6 bases and the V segment lost 1 base, leaving 16 bases of the junction unmatched. This CDR3 is 19 amino acids long. Germline V gene lookup returns CDR1 SGHTA and CDR2 FQGNSA. CDR3 region: CASSLVGSGLAGSSGELFF. DNA for the CDR3: TGTGCCAGCAGCTTAGTAGGGTCTGGGCTAGCGGGTTCTTCCGGGGAGCTGTTTTTT.

The J gene is TRBJ1-2, the V gene TRBV9; D is unclear. CDR1 and CDR2 (germline): SGDLS, YYNGEE. The CDR3 is made up of 13 amino acids. V lost 0 bases to trimming and J lost 5 bases, with 8 bases between them. The CDR3 bases are TGTGCCAGCAGCGTAGCCTCAGGATATGGCTACACCTTC. Protein product: CASSVASGYGYTF.

The CDR3 DNA reads as TGTGCCAGCAGCACCGACAGGGGTTATTCACCCCTCCACTTT. Protein sequence: CASSTDRGYSPLHF. The rearrangement joins TRBV5-4 to TRBJ1-6; TRBD1 aligns across 8 bases. The trim removed 4 bases at V and 8 bases at J, leaving 5 bases unmatched. This CDR3 region has 14 residues. Germline loops: CDR1 SGHNT, CDR2 YYREEE (reference sequence).

This sequence joins TRBV7-6 and TRBJ1-2; a possible D gene is TRBD1 (6 bases). CDR1 SGHVS and CDR2 FNYEAQ come from the germline V gene. The CDR3 sequence is 13 residues long. Trimming removed 1 base from V and 8 bases from J, with 11 bases in between. This CDR3 reads CASSLGGGAGYTF. CDR3 DNA sequence: TGTGCCAGCAGCTTAGGAGGGGGGGCAGGCTACACCTTC.

The rearrangement joins TRBV7-2 to TRBJ2-5; D might be TRBD1 (5 bases). Germline loops: CDR1 SGHTA, CDR2 FQGNSA. V lost 2 bases and J 4 bases, leaving 8 bases between the germline ends. The CDR3 consists of 13 residues. The CDR3: CASSLLRGETQYF. In nucleotides, the CDR3 is TGTGCCAGCAGCTTATTAAGGGGAGAGACCCAGTACTTC.

The chain uses TRBV9 and TRBJ2-3; 8 bases are shared with TRBD2. V lost 0 bases, J lost 0 bases, and 6 bases stayed unmatched. From germline, CDR1 is SGDLS and CDR2 YYNGEE. The CDR3 is 17 amino acids. CDR3 loop: CASSVAGGAKSTDTQYF. The CDR3 coding sequence is TGTGCCAGCAGCGTAGCCGGGGGGGCCAAGAGCACAGATACGCAGTATTTT.

This sequence joins TRBV5-4 and TRBJ1-2; D call uncertain. V lost 3 bases, J lost 8 bases, and 14 bases lay in between. Germline V gives CDR1 SGHNT, CDR2 YYREEE (reference sequence). The CDR3 contains 13 residues. The CDR3 region is CASSYPTSGGYTF. The DNA for the CDR3 is TGTGCCAGCAGCTACCCAACCTCGGGGGGCTACACCTTC.

The chain couples TRBV30 to TRBJ2-1, with TRBD2 identical over 7 bases. The length of the CDR3 is 17 residues. Germline loops: CDR1 GTSNPN, CDR2 SVGIG (reference sequence). The V gene end was trimmed by 1 base and the J gene end by 0 bases; junction bases not matched to a gene: 9. CDR3 coding DNA: TGTGCCTGGAGTGGGGTGGGGAGGGCCCACTCCTACAATGAGCAGTTCTTC. This gives the protein CAWSGVGRAHSYNEQFF.

This clone turned up a few times. The chain joins TRBV4-1 to TRBJ1-6, with D possibly TRBD1 on 5 matching bases. CDR1 and CDR2 (germline): MGHRA, YSYEKL. The germline V and J ends were trimmed by 3 bases and 7 bases, with 13 bases remaining between them. This CDR3 region has 15 residues. CDR3 DNA sequence: TGCGCCAGCAGCCACTTCCAGGGCGGCAATTCACCCCTCCACTTT. This sequence encodes CASSHFQGGNSPLHF.

The chain combines TRBV7-9 with TRBJ1-1, with D unclear. The CDR3 totals 13 residues. Germline V gene sequence: CDR1 SEHNR, CDR2 FQNEAQ (reference sequence). Deletions cut 1 base from V and 9 bases from J, with 12 bases between. The CDR3 DNA reads TGTGCCAGCAGCTTAGAAGCTCTGCAAAAAGCTTTCTTT. Protein sequence: CASSLEALQKAFF. Supplemented by reference TRBV7-9 and TRBJ1-1, the full variable domain reads DTGVSQNPRHKITKRGQNVTFRCDPISEHNRLYWYRQTLGQGPEFLTYFQNEAQLEKSRLLSDRFSAERPKGSFSTLEIQRTEQGDSAMYLCASSLEALQKAFFGQGTRLTVV.

This sequence joins TRBV6-5 and TRBJ2-3; D possibly corresponds to TRBD2 (6 bases). Germline lookup yields CDR1 MNHEY and CDR2 SVGAGI. The CDR3 length is 14 residues. V was trimmed by 4 bases and J by 5 bases, leaving 13 bases between them. DNA for the CDR3: TGTGCCAGCAGTTCCCTCGGAGCGGGAGATACGCAGTATTTT. Its protein is CASSSLGAGDTQYF.

Only a few counts were recorded for this clone. The chain recombines TRBV7-2 with TRBJ2-3; 14 bases are shared with TRBD2. In germline, CDR1 is SGHTA, CDR2 FQGNSA. This CDR3 has 15 amino acids. J gave up 4 bases and V 3 bases, and 0 bases lay outside the gene matches. DNA for the CDR3: TGTGCCAGCAGCTTGGGACTAGCGGGGGCAGATACGCAGTATTTT. Its translation: CASSLGLAGADTQYF.

The J gene is TRBJ2-2, the V gene TRBV2, with a weak D call TRBD1 (6 bases). The CDR3 is 14 residues long. Germline assignment: CDR1 SNHLY and CDR2 FYNNEI. V dropped 6 bases and J dropped 4 bases, with 12 bases sitting between them. CDR3 sequence reads: CASRGQGTTGELFF. CDR3 DNA: TGTGCCAGCAGAGGTCAGGGGACCACCGGGGAGCTGTTTTTT.

The chain recombines TRBV6-1 with TRBJ2-7; a weak D match, TRBD2 (5 bases). CDR1 MNHNS and CDR2 SASEGT come from the germline V gene. Trimming shortened V by 6 bases and J by 4 bases, and 10 bases separated the two germline ends. This CDR3 has 12 amino acids. The CDR3 region is CASSLEGYEQYF. The CDR3 DNA reads TGTGCCAGCAGCCTAGAGGGTTACGAGCAGTACTTC.

The chain couples TRBV2 to TRBJ2-1; TRBD1 is a possible D gene (6 bases). The ends were cut back, 10 bases at V and 3 bases at J, with 19 bases in the middle. CDR1 is SNHLY, CDR2 FYNNEI, per germline. This CDR3 has 15 residues. As DNA, the CDR3 is TGTGCCACCAGCCTGGGACAACCTCTCTACAATGAGCAGTTCTTC. Translation: CATSLGQPLYNEQFF.

J is TRBJ1-2 and V is TRBV11-2; D remains ambiguous. The CDR3 is 14 residues long. The V end lost 1 base, the J end lost 9 bases, and 15 bases lay between the germline ends. CDR1 is SGHAT, CDR2 FQNNGV, per germline. CDR3 amino acids: CASSLGSRESRYTF. The CDR3 bases are TGTGCCAGCAGCTTAGGATCCCGGGAGAGCCGCTACACCTTC.

The genes are TRBV7-8 and TRBJ1-2, with 7 nucleotides matching TRBD1. The CDR3 is 15 amino acids. Looked up from germline, CDR1 is SGHVS and CDR2 is FQNEAQ. V was clipped by 0 bases and J by 0 bases; unmatched bases: 1. CDR3 nucleotide sequence: TGTGCCAGCAGCTTAGCCGACAGGGCTAACTATGGCTACACCTTC. It specifies CASSLADRANYGYTF.

The V gene is TRBV5-6, the J gene TRBJ2-5; 7 nucleotides align to TRBD2. This CDR3 has 15 residues. V lost 1 base, J lost 5 bases, and 8 bases stayed unmatched. The germline gives CDR1 SGHDT, CDR2 YYEEEE. The CDR3 loop reads CASSLWGGFVETQYF. In nucleotides, the CDR3 is TGTGCCAGCAGCTTGTGGGGAGGGTTTGTCGAGACCCAGTACTTC.

This chain joins TRBV15 and TRBJ1-1; 8 bases map to TRBD1. CDR3 length: 16 amino acids. The trim removed 1 base at V and 4 bases at J, leaving 8 bases unmatched. The germline gives CDR1 LNHNV, CDR2 YYDKDF (reference sequence). CDR3 DNA: TGTGCCACCAGCAGAGGCTGGCAGGGGGCTCGCACTGAAGCTTTCTTT. As protein: CATSRGWQGARTEAFF.